Sequencing of this T cell receptor beta chain was carried out in a study of blood T cell repertoires in COVID-19 (dated by TCRdb to 2020 to 2022). Some background on the complete study: The collaborator samples originated in the United States, Italy and Spain and spanned the acute and convalescent phases of COVID-19. Where HLA class I and class II types were available, the types were taken from metadata supplied by the sample provider, not from assay-based typing. The repertoires were made available in a free public database intended to serve as a resource for research on the immune response to SARS-CoV-2. The material from the prospective study consisted of cDNA or gDNA derived from T cells, B-cell-depleted T cells, or PBMCs. Deeply sampled blood TCRbeta repertoires from subjects exposed to, actively infected with, or recovered from COVID-19 were included in the dataset. Nearly every sample came with metadata listing a de-identified subject ID, COVID-19 status, age in years and sex. Samples came from the ongoing ImmuneRACE study (first 160 participants) plus 1,254 subjects from 6 global collaborators.

The immunoSEQ Assay, a bias-controlled multiplex PCR, was used to amplify TCRbeta CDR3 regions from genomic DNA. The paper's data handling went like this. Within the assay, amplification of reference gene primers was used to estimate how many nucleated cells each sample contained. Sequence reads were collapsed and filtered to measure the absolute abundance of every unique TCRbeta CDR3 rearrangement. For each sample, productive Simpson clonality was calculated as the square root of Simpson's diversity index over productive rearrangements. In TCRdb, the immuneACCESS table is reduced to in-frame sequences with V and J assigned. These tables do not hold every clone; where another copy was compared, an unresolved V gene accounts for under half, and the others remain unexplained. The V and J calls and clone size were taken over from that table, and D and trimming were inferred from the DNA. The sample yields roughly 260,000 clones; 70% to 90% were counted once. The leading ten clones occupy 2% to 2.5% of the sample.

The investigation overall reported the following: Clinical and demographic metadata were provided uncurated, with the amount varying by source and participant.

A second Seattle source provided samples from volunteer blood donors who had recovered from COVID-19. The collaborating institutions used their own protocols to collect whole blood in K2EDTA tubes. For TCRbeta analysis, collaborators shipped samples as frozen whole blood, isolated PBMCs, or DNA extracted from either of those sample types. The CDR3 goes from the cysteine to the phenylalanine over 13 residues. The kept DNA is CDR3 alone, 39 bases in frame from the first base. V was cut back by 7 bases and J by 4 bases, leaving a gap of 13 bases between them. As for this clone: Its antigen target is currently unknown. No clone much larger than this one lies a single base away; base qualities are absent.

The clonotype comes from a woman aged 40 to 50 who had recovered from COVID-19. Recombination linked TRBV12-3 or TRBV12-4 to TRBJ2-5; the D gene identity is not certain. Source material: peripheral blood. The DNA is TGTGCCAGCAATTCCCCAGGTCGAGAGACCCAGTACTTC. The resulting protein is CASNSPGRETQYF.